This T cell receptor beta chain comes out of a study of T cell responses to AZD1222 COVID-19 vaccine. Background on the study: Investigators merged groups given second doses at roughly 4 or roughly 12 weeks.

Sequencing used immunoSEQ multiplex PCR; TCRdb keeps in-frame clones, though not all of them. The top ten hold approximately 7.7% of the sample, which has about 180,000 clones, almost 90% seen once. Points from the study as a whole: Females outnumbered males among donors, who were mostly white British; clonal diversity was possibly underestimated.

In germline, CDR1 is SGDLS, CDR2 YYNGEE. The V gene lost 0 bases and the J gene lost 2 bases, with 9 bases spanning the gap. This CDR3 has 14 amino acids. A note on this clone: Its specificity is unknown. Distinct nucleotide sequences in the sample also encode this CDR3.

This specimen consisted of peripheral blood, obtained on day 0 of AZD1222 vaccination. This clonotype was obtained from an adult in good health. The rearrangement uses TRBV9 and TRBJ2-7, with D perhaps assigned TRBD1 or TRBD2 (5 bases each). CDR3 coding DNA: TGTGCCAGCAGCGTAGGAGGGACCGCCTACGAGCAGTACTTC. Its translation is CASSVGGTAYEQYF.